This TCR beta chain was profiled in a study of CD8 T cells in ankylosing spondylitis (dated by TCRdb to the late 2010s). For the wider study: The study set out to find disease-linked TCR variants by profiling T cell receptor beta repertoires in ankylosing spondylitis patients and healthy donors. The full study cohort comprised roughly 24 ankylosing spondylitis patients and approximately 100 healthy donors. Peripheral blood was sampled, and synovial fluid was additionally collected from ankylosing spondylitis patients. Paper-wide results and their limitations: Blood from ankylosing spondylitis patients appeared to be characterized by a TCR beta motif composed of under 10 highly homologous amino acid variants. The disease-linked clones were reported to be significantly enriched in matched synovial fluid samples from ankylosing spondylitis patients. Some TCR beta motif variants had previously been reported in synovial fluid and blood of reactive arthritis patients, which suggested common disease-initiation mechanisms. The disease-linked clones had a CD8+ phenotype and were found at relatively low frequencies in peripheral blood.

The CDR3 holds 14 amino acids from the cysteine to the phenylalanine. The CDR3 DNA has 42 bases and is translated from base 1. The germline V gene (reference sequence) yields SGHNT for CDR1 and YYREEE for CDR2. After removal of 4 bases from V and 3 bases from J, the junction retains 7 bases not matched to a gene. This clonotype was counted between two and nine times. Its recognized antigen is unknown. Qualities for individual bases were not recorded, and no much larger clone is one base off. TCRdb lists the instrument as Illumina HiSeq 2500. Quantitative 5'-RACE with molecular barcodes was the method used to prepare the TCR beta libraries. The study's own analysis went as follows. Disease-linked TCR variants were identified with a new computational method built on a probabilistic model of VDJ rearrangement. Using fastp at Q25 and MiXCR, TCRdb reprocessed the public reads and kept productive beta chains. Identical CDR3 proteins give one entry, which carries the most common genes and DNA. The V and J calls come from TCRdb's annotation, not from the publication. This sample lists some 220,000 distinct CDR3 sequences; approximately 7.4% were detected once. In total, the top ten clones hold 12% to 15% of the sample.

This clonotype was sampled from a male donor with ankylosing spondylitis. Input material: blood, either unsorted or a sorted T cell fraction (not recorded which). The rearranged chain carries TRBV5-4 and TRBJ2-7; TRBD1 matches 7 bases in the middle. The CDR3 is CASSVDRDHYEQYF. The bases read TGTGCCAGCAGCGTCGACAGGGACCACTACGAGCAGTACTTC.